The clone carrying this T cell receptor (beta chain) was detected a few times. These data originate in a study of T cells in Graves' hyperthyroidism and ophthalmopathy. There were TCR beta CDR3 regions amplified from RNA transcripts. With the HTBI primer set, the TCR CDR3 went through a first round of RT-PCR. MiXCR, run by TCRdb on the multiplex PCR reads, gives a single entry per CDR3 protein. Of nearly 600,000 distinct CDR3 sequences listed, approximately 15% are singletons. Trimming left V 6 bases short and J 2 bases short, with 11 bases between. The CDR3 spans 13 residues. Germline CDR1 reads SGHDN; CDR2 reads FVKESK.

What was sequenced was blood. This clonotype was sampled from a young woman with Graves' ophthalmopathy. The V gene is TRBV14, the J gene TRBJ2-7, with a weak D call TRBD2 (5 bases). The CDR3 sequence: CASRPSGTYEQYF. Written as DNA, the CDR3 is TGTGCCAGCAGGCCAAGCGGAACCTACGAGCAGTACTTC.